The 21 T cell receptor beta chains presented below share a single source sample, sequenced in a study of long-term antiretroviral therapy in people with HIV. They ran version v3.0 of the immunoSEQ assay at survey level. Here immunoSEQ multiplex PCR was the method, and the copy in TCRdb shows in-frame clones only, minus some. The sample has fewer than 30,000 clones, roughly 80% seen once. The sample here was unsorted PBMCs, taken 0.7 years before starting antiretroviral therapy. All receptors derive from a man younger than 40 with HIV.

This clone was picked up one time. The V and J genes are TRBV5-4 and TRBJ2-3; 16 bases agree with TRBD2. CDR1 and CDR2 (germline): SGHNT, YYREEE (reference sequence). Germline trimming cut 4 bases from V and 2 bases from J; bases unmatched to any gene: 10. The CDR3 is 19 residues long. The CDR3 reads CASSAPGLAGGVPTDTQYF. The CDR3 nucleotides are TGTGCCAGCAGCGCGCCGGGACTAGCGGGAGGGGTCCCCACAGATACGCAGTATTTT.

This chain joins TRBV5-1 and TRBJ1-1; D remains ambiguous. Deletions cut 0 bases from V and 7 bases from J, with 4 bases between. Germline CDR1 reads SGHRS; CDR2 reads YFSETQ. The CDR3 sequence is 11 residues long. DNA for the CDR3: TGCGCCAGCAGCTTGGACAATGAAGCTTTCTTT. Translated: CASSLDNEAFF. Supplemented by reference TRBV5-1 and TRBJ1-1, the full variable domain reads KAGVTQTPRYLIKTRGQQVTLSCSPISGHRSVSWYQQTPGQGLQFLFEYFSETQRNKGNFPGRFSGRQFSNSRSEMNVSTLELGDSALYLCASSLDNEAFFGQGTRLTVV.

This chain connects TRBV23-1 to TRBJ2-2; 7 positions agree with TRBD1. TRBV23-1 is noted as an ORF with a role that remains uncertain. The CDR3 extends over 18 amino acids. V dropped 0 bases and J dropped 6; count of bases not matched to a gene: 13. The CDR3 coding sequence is TGCGCCAGCAGTCAATCGGAAGAGGGGGCGAGTTTGCCCGGGGAGCTGTTTTTT. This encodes CASSQSEEGASLPGELFF.

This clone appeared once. In DNA, the CDR3 is TGTGCCAGTAGTATGCGGGACAGGTTCCGGACTAATGAAAAACTGTTTTTT. As protein: CASSMRDRFRTNEKLFF. The chain has TRBV19 and TRBJ1-4, with 8 bases matching TRBD1. Germline V CDR1 and CDR2: LNHDA, SQIVND (reference sequence). Germline trimming cut 3 bases from V and 2 bases from J; bases unmatched to any gene: 8. This CDR3 has 17 amino acids.

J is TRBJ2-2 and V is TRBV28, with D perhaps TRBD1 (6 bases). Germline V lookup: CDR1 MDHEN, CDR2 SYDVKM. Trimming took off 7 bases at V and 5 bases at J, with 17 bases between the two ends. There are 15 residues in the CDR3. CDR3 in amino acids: CASTSGGQGTGELFF. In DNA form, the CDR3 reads TGTGCCAGCACCTCGGGCGGGCAGGGGACCGGGGAGCTGTTTTTT.

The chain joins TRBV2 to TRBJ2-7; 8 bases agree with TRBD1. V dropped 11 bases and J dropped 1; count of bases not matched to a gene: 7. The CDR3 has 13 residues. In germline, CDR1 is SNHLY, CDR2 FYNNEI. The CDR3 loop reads CAVRWTGSYEQYF. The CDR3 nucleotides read TGTGCCGTTCGCTGGACAGGGTCCTACGAGCAGTACTTC.

CDR3 amino acids: CASSEKAGDYNEQFF. The CDR3 DNA is TGTGCCAGCAGTGAAAAAGCGGGAGACTACAATGAGCAGTTCTTC. The chain combines TRBV6-1 with TRBJ2-1, with 8 nucleotides matching TRBD2. The germline V gene has CDR1 MNHNS and CDR2 SASEGT. This CDR3 region has 15 residues. The junction had 3 bases not matched to a gene; V was cut back by 2 bases and J by 3 bases.

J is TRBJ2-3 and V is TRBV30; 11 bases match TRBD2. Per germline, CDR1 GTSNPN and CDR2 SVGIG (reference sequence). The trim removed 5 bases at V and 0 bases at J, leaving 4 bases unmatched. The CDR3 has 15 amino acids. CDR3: CAWVAGGISTDTQYF. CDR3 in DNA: TGTGCCTGGGTAGCGGGGGGGATTAGCACAGATACGCAGTATTTT.

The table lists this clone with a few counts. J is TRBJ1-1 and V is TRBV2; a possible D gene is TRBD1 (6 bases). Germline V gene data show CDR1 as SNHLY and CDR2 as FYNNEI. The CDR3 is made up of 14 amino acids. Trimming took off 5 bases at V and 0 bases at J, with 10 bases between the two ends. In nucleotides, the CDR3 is TGTGCCAGCAGTTTACAGGGCCTGAACACTGAAGCTTTCTTT. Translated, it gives CASSLQGLNTEAFF.

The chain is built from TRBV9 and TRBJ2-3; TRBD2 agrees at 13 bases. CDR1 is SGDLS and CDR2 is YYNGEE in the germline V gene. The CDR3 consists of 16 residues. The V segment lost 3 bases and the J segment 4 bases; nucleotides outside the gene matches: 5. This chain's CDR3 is CASSALLAGGADTQYF. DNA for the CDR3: TGTGCCAGCAGCGCGTTACTAGCGGGAGGGGCAGATACGCAGTATTTT.

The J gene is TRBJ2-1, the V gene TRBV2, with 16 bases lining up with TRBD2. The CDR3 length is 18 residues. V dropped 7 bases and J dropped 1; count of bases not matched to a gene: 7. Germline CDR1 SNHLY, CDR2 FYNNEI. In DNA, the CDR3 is TGTGCCAGCATAGGGACTAGCGGGGGGGCCTTTTCCTACAATGAGCAGTTCTTC. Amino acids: CASIGTSGGAFSYNEQFF. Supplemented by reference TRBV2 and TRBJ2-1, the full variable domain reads EPEVTQTPSHQVTQMGQEVILRCVPISNHLYFYWYRQILGQKVEFLVSFYNNEISEKSEIFDDQFSVERPDGSNFTLKIRSTKLEDSAMYFCASIGTSGGAFSYNEQFFGPGTRLTVL.

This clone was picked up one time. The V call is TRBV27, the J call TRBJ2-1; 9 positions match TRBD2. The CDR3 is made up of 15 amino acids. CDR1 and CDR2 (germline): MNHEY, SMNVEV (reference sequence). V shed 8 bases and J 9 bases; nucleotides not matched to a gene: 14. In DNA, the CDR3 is TGTGCCAGCGGGGGGAGAGTGGGCGGGAGGGCTGAGCAGTTCTTC. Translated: CASGGRVGGRAEQFF.

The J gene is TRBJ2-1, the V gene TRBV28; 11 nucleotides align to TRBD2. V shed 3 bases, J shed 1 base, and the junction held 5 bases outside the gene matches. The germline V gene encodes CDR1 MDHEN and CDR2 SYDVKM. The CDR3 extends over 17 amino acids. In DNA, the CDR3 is TGTGCCAGCAGTTTGTTTACTAGCGGGAGTTCCTACAATGAGCAGTTCTTC. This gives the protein CASSLFTSGSSYNEQFF.

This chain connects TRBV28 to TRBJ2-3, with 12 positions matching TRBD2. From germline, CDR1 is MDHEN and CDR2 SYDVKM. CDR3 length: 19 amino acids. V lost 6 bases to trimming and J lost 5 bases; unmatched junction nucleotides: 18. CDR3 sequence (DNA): TGTGCCAGCAGCCGAAACATAAGGACTAGCGGGAAATCAGAAGATACGCAGTATTTT. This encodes CASSRNIRTSGKSEDTQYF.

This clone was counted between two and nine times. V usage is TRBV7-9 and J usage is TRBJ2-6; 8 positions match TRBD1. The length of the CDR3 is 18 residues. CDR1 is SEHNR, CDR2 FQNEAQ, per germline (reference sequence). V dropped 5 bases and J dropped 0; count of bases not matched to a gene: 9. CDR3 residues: CASSPGQGKTSGANVLTF. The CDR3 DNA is TGTGCCAGCAGCCCCGGACAGGGCAAAACCTCTGGGGCCAACGTCCTGACTTTC.

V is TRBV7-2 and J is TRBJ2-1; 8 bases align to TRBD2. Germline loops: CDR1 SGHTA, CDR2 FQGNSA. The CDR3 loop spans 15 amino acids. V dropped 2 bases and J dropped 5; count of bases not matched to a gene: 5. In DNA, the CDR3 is TGTGCCAGCAGCTTAAGGCTAGCGGGTAACAATGAGCAGTTCTTC. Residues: CASSLRLAGNNEQFF.

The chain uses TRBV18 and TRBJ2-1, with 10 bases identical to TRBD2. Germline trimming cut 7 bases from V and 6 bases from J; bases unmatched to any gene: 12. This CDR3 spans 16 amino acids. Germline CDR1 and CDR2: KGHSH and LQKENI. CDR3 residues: CASFDGSGRAINEQFF. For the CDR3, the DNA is TGTGCCAGCTTCGATGGGAGCGGGAGGGCCATCAATGAGCAGTTCTTC.

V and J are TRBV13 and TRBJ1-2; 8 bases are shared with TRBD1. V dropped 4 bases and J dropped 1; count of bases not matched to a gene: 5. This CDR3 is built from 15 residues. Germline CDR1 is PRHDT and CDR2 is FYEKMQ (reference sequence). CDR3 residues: CASSSRTGFNYGYTF. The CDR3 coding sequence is TGTGCCAGCAGCTCAAGGACAGGGTTTAACTATGGCTACACCTTC.

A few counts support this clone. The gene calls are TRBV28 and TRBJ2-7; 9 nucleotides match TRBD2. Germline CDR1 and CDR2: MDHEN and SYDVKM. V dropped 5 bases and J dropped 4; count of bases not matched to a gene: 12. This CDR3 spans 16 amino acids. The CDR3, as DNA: TGTGCCAGCAGTCCCCCATCGCGGGAGGGCAGATACGAGCAGTACTTC. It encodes CASSPPSREGRYEQYF.

The CDR3 bases are TGTGCCAGCAGTCCCCAGGGACCGGGACAGCCCCAGCATTTT. As protein: CASSPQGPGQPQHF. The chain combines TRBV6-5 with TRBJ1-5, with D possibly matching TRBD1 (5 bases). V gave up 5 bases and J gave up 7 bases, with 15 bases separating them. The germline V gene has CDR1 MNHEY and CDR2 SVGAGI. This CDR3 region has 14 residues.

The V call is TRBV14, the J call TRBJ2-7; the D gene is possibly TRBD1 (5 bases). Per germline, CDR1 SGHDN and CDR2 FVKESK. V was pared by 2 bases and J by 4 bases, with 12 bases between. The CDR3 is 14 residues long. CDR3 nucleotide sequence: TGTGCCAGCAGCCAAATGAAGGGGAAATACGAGCAGTACTTC. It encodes CASSQMKGKYEQYF.